This TCR beta chain derives from a study of spatial heterogeneity in lung cancer. The study's findings and limits: There were more appearances of ubiquitous expanded tumor TCRs in blood at resection than at follow-up.

The presence of a unique molecular identifier marked each TCR cDNA molecule. TCRdb re-called the 5' RACE reads through MiXCR, storing one row per CDR3 protein. The table includes around 89,000 distinct CDR3 sequences, about 12% detected once. Indicated time point: sample taken at primary tumor resection. The study sequenced unsorted whole RNA from tumor, nontumor lung or frozen PBMC. Patients with untreated early-stage non-small cell lung cancer, numbering around 71, were the donors. This clonotype was observed a handful of times. What it binds is unknown. This TCR came from a male donor with early-stage non-small cell lung cancer. Material: PBMCs, obtained at surgery.

The CDR3 region has the DNA TGCAGCGGCGCATCTAGGACTGAAGCTTTCTTT. Translated: CSGASRTEAFF. The chain is built from TRBV29-1 and TRBJ1-1; D is uncertain. Germline V CDR1 and CDR2: SQVTM, ANQGSEA. V lost 7 bases to trimming and J lost 5 bases, with 11 bases between them. This CDR3 spans 11 amino acids.